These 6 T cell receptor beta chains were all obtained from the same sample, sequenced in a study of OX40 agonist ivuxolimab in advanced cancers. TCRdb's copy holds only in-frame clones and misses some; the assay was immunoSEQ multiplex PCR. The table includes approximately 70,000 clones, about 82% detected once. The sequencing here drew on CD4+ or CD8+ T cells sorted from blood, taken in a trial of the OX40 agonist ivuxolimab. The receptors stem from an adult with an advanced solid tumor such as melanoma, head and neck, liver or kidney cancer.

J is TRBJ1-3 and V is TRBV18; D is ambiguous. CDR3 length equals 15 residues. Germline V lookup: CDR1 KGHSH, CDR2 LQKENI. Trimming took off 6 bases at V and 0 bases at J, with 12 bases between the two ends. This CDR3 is CASSGDGSSGNTIYF. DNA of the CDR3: TGTGCCAGCTCCGGCGACGGGAGCTCTGGAAACACCATATATTTT.

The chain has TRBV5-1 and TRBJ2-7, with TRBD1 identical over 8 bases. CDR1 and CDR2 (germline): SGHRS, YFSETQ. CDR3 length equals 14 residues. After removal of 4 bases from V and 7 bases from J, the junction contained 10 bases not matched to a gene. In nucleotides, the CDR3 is TGCGCCAGCAGCCTCCGGACAGGGTACCATGAGCAGTACTTC. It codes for CASSLRTGYHEQYF.

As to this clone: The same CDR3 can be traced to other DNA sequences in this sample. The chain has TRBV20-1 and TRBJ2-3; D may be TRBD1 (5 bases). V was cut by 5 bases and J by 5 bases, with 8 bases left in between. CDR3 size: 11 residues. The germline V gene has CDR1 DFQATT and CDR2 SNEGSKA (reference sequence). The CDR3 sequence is CSASREDTQYF. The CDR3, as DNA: TGCAGTGCTTCCAGGGAAGATACGCAGTATTTT.

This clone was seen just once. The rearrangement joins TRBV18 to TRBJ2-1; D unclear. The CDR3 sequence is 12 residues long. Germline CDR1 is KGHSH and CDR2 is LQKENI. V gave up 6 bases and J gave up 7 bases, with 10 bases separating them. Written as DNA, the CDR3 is TGTGCCAGCTCCATTTCATTTAATGAGCAGTTCTTC. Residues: CASSISFNEQFF.

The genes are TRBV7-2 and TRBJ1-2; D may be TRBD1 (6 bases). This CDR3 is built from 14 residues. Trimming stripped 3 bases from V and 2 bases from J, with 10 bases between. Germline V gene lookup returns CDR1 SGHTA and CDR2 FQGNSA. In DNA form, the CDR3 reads TGTGCCAGCAGCTTTACGACAGGCAACTATGGCTACACCTTC. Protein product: CASSFTTGNYGYTF.

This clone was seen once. The CDR3 is CASSIPDRFNQPQHF. CDR3 sequence (DNA): TGTGCCAGTAGTATTCCGGACAGATTCAATCAGCCCCAGCATTTT. The gene calls are TRBV19 and TRBJ1-5, with a tentative D call TRBD1 (6 bases). The CDR3 has 15 amino acids. V was trimmed by 3 bases and J by 3 bases, leaving 12 bases between them. Germline CDR1 and CDR2: LNHDA and SQIVND (reference sequence).